This paragraph reports one T cell receptor beta chain. What it recognizes is unknown. The data were obtained in a study of shared clonotypes between healthy human individuals. Study-level background: CD4 naive and CD4 memory each took three plates per donor, while CD8 naive took two and CD8 memory one.

The germline gives CDR1 SGHAT, CDR2 FQNNGV. V shed 1 base and J shed 1 base, with 14 bases lying between them. The CDR3 length is 16 residues. Produced via immunoSEQ multiplex PCR; TCRdb's table is partial and in-frame only. The top ten hold roughly 1.8% of the sample, which has about 2,200,000 clones, approximately 94% seen once. Naive CD8 isolation took CD45RO-negative cells positively selected for CCR7 and excluded terminally differentiated effector memory CD45RA+ cells. Study conclusions and caveats: Sequencing of the sorted subsets was shown by rarefaction to be incomplete despite large depth. Among donors, clonotype sharing was expected to be affected by sequencing depth.

The sequenced material came from naive CD8+ T cells from PBMCs. V is TRBV11-2 and J is TRBJ2-7; D is uncertain. The TCR comes from a man between 18 and 35 years old in good health. Some clones in this sample may be carry-over from other donors' samples. The CDR3 nucleotides read TGTGCCAGCAGCTTAGTTTCCGGTGGAGATTCCTACGAGCAGTACTTC. It specifies CASSLVSGGDSYEQYF.